Below are 8 T cell receptor beta chains sequenced from a single sample in a study of T cell responses to AZD1222 COVID-19 vaccine. TCRdb's table, derived via immunoSEQ multiplex PCR, lists solely in-frame clones and lacks some. The data hold about 180,000 clones, with 88% observed a single time. This material consisted of peripheral blood, taken on day 0 of AZD1222 vaccination. The receptors come from an adult in good health.

The chain couples TRBV2 to TRBJ1-1, with TRBD1 as a possible D gene (5 bases). Trimming removed 0 bases at V and 11 bases at J, with 13 bases between. The CDR3 consists of 13 residues. The germline gives CDR1 SNHLY, CDR2 FYNNEI. CDR3 loop: CASSEAWGDGAFF. In DNA form, the CDR3 reads TGTGCCAGCAGTGAAGCATGGGGGGATGGTGCTTTCTTT. Full variable domain (outside the CDR3, taken from reference TRBV2 and TRBJ1-1): EPEVTQTPSHQVTQMGQEVILRCVPISNHLYFYWYRQILGQKVEFLVSFYNNEISEKSEIFDDQFSVERPDGSNFTLKIRSTKLEDSAMYFCASSEAWGDGAFFGQGTRLTVV.

This clone occurred once. The chain has TRBV28 and TRBJ1-1, with D unresolved. Trimming cost V 8 bases and J 7 bases, with 8 bases left between them. CDR1 is MDHEN and CDR2 is SYDVKM in the germline V gene. CDR3 length: 10 amino acids. The CDR3 DNA follows: TGTGCCAGCGGGAGGAATGAAGCTTTCTTT. Protein sequence: CASGRNEAFF.

This sequence joins TRBV9 and TRBJ1-2; 9 bases map to TRBD1. Germline V gene sequence: CDR1 SGDLS, CDR2 YYNGEE. The CDR3 is 14 amino acids. With 4 bases clipped from V and 4 bases from J, the junction kept 5 bases outside the gene matches. DNA of the CDR3: TGTGCCAGCAGCCCTACAGGGGGCGCCTATGGCTACACCTTC. Translation gives CASSPTGGAYGYTF. The whole variable domain, remainder taken from reference TRBV9 and TRBJ1-2, is DSGVTQTPKHLITATGQRVTLRCSPRSGDLSVYWYQQSLDQGLQFLIQYYNGEERAKGNILERFSAQQFPDLHSELNLSSLELGDSALYFCASSPTGGAYGYTFGSGTRLTVV.

The rearrangement links TRBV7-2 to TRBJ1-4; perhaps TRBD1 as D (5 bases). This CDR3 comprises 14 residues. Looked up from germline, CDR1 is SGHTA and CDR2 is FQGNSA. The germline V and J ends were trimmed by 5 bases and 8 bases, with 15 bases remaining between them. The CDR3 sequence is CASSPTGLREKLFF. The CDR3 DNA follows: TGTGCCAGCAGCCCGACGGGGCTTAGGGAAAAACTGTTTTTT.

This rearrangement joins TRBV12-5 to TRBJ2-5; D may correspond to TRBD1 or TRBD2 (5 bases each). Trimming removed 2 bases from V and 5 bases from J, with 9 bases in between. This CDR3 has 13 amino acids. In germline, CDR1 is LGHNT, CDR2 FRNRAP. The CDR3 DNA reads as TGTGCTAGTGGTTTGAACTGGGGGGAGACCCAGTACTTC. Translating it yields CASGLNWGETQYF.

This chain uses TRBV19 with TRBJ1-6; weak D call: TRBD1 (6 bases). This CDR3 comprises 16 residues. Germline V CDR1 and CDR2: LNHDA, SQIVND (reference sequence). The ends were cut back, 2 bases at V and 9 bases at J, with 17 bases in the middle. The CDR3 DNA reads TGTGCCAGTAGTATACCACCGCGTCAGGGGAGTTCACCCCTCCACTTT. Protein product: CASSIPPRQGSSPLHF.

V is TRBV19 and J is TRBJ1-5; D ambiguous. Germline values: CDR1 LNHDA, CDR2 SQIVND (reference sequence). Trimming took off 1 base at V and 5 bases at J, with 6 bases between the two ends. This CDR3 has 13 residues. The CDR3 nucleotides read TGTGCCAGTAGTATAGGCAGAGATCAGCCCCAGCATTTT. Translated: CASSIGRDQPQHF.

The rearrangement joins TRBV15 to TRBJ1-4; no clear D gene. V lost 0 bases and J 0 bases, leaving 11 bases between the germline ends. From germline, CDR1 is LNHNV and CDR2 YYDKDF (reference sequence). The CDR3 is made up of 17 amino acids. CDR3: CATSRENGWATNEKLFF. For the CDR3, the DNA is TGTGCCACCAGCAGAGAGAACGGGTGGGCAACTAATGAAAAACTGTTTTTT.